The source of this T cell receptor (beta chain) is a study of T cell responses to AZD1222 COVID-19 vaccine. The germline CDR1 and CDR2 sequences are LNHDA and SQIVND (reference sequence). V lost 3 bases, J lost 5 bases, and 8 bases lay in between. The CDR3 is made up of 12 amino acids. Sequenced by immunoSEQ multiplex PCR; TCRdb stores in-frame clones only, minus some. The sample yields approximately 110,000 clones, nearly 90% seen once. The sequence derives from an adult in good health. The V and J genes are TRBV19 and TRBJ2-7; the D gene is possibly TRBD1 (5 bases). The sample was peripheral blood, taken on day 0 of AZD1222 vaccination. The CDR3 nucleotides are TGTGCCAGTAGTATGATAGGGGACGAGCAGTACTTC. Translating it yields CASSMIGDEQYF.